The sequence of this T cell receptor beta chain was determined in a study of shared clonotypes between healthy human individuals. Whole-study findings and limits: It was observed that approximately 5% of naive CD4 clonotypes were shared across a handful of donors. Memory subsets generally showed lower estimated richness than naive subsets. Sorted-subset sequencing was shown by rarefaction to be incomplete despite large depth.

In the case of this clone: Antigen unknown.

Once extracted for a subset, genomic DNA was divided evenly among several immunoSEQ plates. The protocol was immunoSEQ multiplex PCR, while the TCRdb copy is restricted to in-frame clones and leaves out a portion. The sample has millions of clones, around nine tenths seen once; the top ten hold around 0.15%. The V and J ends lost 3 bases and 8 bases, in that order; junction bases with no gene match: 4. This CDR3 has 14 amino acids. Germline values: CDR1 WNHNN, CDR2 SYGVQD (reference sequence). This TCR was recovered from a man younger than 35 in good health. The chain has TRBV10-1 and TRBJ2-3, with 11 bases that match TRBD2. The sequenced material came from naive CD4+ T cells sorted from blood. Specified subset: CD45RA+ positively selected. The CDR3 loop is CASSELSGGGTQYF. The CDR3 region has the DNA TGCGCCAGCAGTGAACTTAGCGGGGGGGGTACGCAGTATTTT.